The following is a TCR beta chain sequence with its context. No cognate antigen has been identified for it. Qualities for individual bases were not recorded, and no much larger clone is one base off. These data are taken from a study of T cell responses to AZD1222 COVID-19 vaccine (dated by TCRdb to about 2021). With regard to the full study: AZD1222 recipients given second doses at about 4 weeks or at about 12 weeks were pooled, since spike-specific TCR depth and breadth were not found to differ between the two schedules. Trial participants were enrolled into age subgroups of 18-55, 56-69 and 70-plus years, which contained approximately 150, 30 and 60 TCR-sequenced participants, respectively. TCR sequencing covered fewer than 250 trial participants: 207 given two doses of AZD1222 and approximately 25 given two doses of MenACWY control vaccine.

The CDR3 regions of human TCRbeta chains were analyzed by immunosequencing. In the original analysis: Repertoire TCRs were matched against a reference library of SARS-CoV-2-specific TCRs generated with the MIRA antigen-specificity platform. Breadth was defined as the fraction of unique TCRs that were SARS-CoV-2-associated. Depth was defined as the fraction of total T cells that were SARS-CoV-2-associated. Using the MIRA data, each spike-specific TCR was assigned both to the spike region to which the TCR was reactive and to a CD4 or CD8 class. Log10-transformed breadth and depth values were compared by one-way ANOVA with Sidak's multiple comparisons tests. Entries here come from immuneACCESS through TCRdb and include only in-frame sequences with V and J called. Some clones fail to appear in such tables; in the studies checked, an unresolved V gene covers under half of the shortfall, and the cause of the remainder is unknown. V and J calls plus clone size are reproduced from that table; the DNA served to infer D and trimming. Counted in this sample were some 160,000 clones; 93% of them appeared once. Around 0.9% of the sample belongs to the ten largest clones.

From cysteine to phenylalanine, the CDR3 is 13 amino acids long. The only DNA kept is the CDR3, 39 bases in frame from the first base. CDR1 and CDR2 (SNHLY, FYNNEI) derive from the germline V gene. V is pared back by 7 bases and J by 4 bases, with 13 bases lying between the germline termini. The paper's findings and limits, for the study overall: Conclusions about previously exposed vaccinees are limited because only a handful of AZD1222 recipients were SARS-CoV-2 seropositive at baseline. Participants were mostly white British, with more females than males. The authors suggested clonal diversity may have been underestimated. The vaccine-associated CD4 TCRs covered the entire spike protein, and the dominant responses fell in regions 160-218 and 743-854. Spike-specific TCR breadth and depth rose significantly after two AZD1222 doses compared with day 0 and with MenACWY recipients. Epitopes outside the regions mutated in the B.1.351 and B.1.1.7 variants were reportedly recognized by nearly half of the unique spike-specific TCRs. The 56-69-year group was small, and its depth increase did not reach significance, likely because of low power. Because no day 14 peak-response samples were available, the repertoires could be characterized only after the peak T cell response.

The time point label on this specimen signifies: baseline before first vaccination. Vaccinee samples came from UK trials COV001 and COV002, including a single-blind randomized controlled phase 2/3 trial of AZD1222 (ChAdOx1 nCoV-19) in healthy adults. For TCRbeta chain sequencing, PBMC samples were collected from trial participants at day 0 and at day 28 after the second dose. The chain links TRBV2 with TRBJ1-2; TRBD1 is possibly the D segment (5 matching bases). The source material was peripheral blood, sampled on day 0 of AZD1222 vaccination. The TCR comes from an adult in good health. The DNA sequence is given as TGTGCCAGCAATACTCCCGGGGCCTATGGCTACACCTTC. The translation is CASNTPGAYGYTF.